This T cell receptor (beta chain) was recovered during a study of Graves' ophthalmopathy and Graves' hyperthyroidism. The sequenced template was RNA, covering the TCR beta CDR3 region. Amplification began with first-round RT-PCR using HTBI primers, then second-round multiplex PCR was performed. A single record per CDR3 protein comes from TCRdb applying MiXCR to the multiplex PCR reads. The sample holds over 650,000 distinct CDR3 sequences, about 41% seen once. This clonotype was picked up a small number of times. The material sequenced was peripheral blood. This sequence originates from an adult man with Graves' ophthalmopathy.

The CDR3 coding sequence is TGTGCCAGCAGCGCCGGACAGGCCAGGGGCGAGCAGTACTTC. This gives the protein CASSAGQARGEQYF. The rearrangement joins TRBV10-3 to TRBJ2-7; 7 bases align to TRBD1. The V gene end was trimmed by 10 bases and the J gene end by 6 bases; junction bases not matched to a gene: 15. The germline V gene encodes CDR1 ENHRY and CDR2 SYGVKD. This CDR3 region has 14 residues.